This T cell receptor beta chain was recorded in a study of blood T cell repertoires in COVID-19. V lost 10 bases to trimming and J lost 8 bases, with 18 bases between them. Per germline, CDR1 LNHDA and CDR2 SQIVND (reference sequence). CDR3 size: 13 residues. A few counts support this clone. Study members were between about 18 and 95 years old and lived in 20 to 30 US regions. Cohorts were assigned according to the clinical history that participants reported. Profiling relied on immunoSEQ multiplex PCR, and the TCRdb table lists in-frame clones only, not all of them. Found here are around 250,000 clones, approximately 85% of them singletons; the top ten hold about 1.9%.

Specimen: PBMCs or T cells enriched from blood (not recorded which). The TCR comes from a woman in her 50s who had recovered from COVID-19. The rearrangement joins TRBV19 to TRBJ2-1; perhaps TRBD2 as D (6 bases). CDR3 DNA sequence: TGTGCCACTACCGTCTGGGGGGAGGATGAGCAGTTCTTC. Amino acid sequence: CATTVWGEDEQFF.